This T cell receptor beta chain was identified during a study of blood T cell repertoires in COVID-19. Study overall: Material from acute and convalescent COVID-19 was sourced from the United States, Italy and Spain.

The CDR3 spans 16 residues. The V gene's germline CDR1 is MRHNA and CDR2 SNTAGT. V shed 3 bases and J shed 2 bases, with 15 bases lying between them. In the original workflow: Estimation of nucleated cell counts relied on the amplification of reference gene primers. Method: immunoSEQ multiplex PCR; TCRdb's copy keeps in-frame clones and lacks some. Clone size and the V and J calls come from that table; the DNA yielded D and trimming. This table has roughly 200,000 clones, about nine tenths appearing once. The receptor was derived from a man aged 45-65 years with acute or convalescent COVID-19. The chain employs TRBV6-4 and TRBJ2-3; D possibly corresponds to TRBD2 (6 bases). The source material was peripheral blood. CDR3 loop: CASSEGEDFHTDTQYF. The CDR3, as DNA: TGTGCCAGCAGTGAGGGGGAGGACTTCCACACAGATACGCAGTATTTT.